Below are 10 T cell receptor beta chains sequenced from a single sample in a study of blood T cell repertoires in COVID-19. The table came from immunoSEQ multiplex PCR; TCRdb's copy has only in-frame clones and leaves some out. The table includes 200,000 to 250,000 clones, about four fifths detected once. Sequenced input: peripheral blood. The source of these receptors is a woman older than 75 with acute or convalescent COVID-19.

The V gene is TRBV2, the J gene TRBJ1-5; no reliable D call. Per germline, CDR1 SNHLY and CDR2 FYNNEI. Trimming stripped 7 bases from V and 5 bases from J, with 15 bases between. CDR3 length: 14 amino acids. The CDR3 reads CASTPSSLYQPQHF. DNA for the CDR3: TGTGCCAGCACCCCGAGCTCATTGTATCAGCCCCAGCATTTT.

DNA for the CDR3: TGTGCAGTGGGGGGGCGGAACACTGAAGCTTTCTTT. Protein: CAVGGRNTEAFF. The gene calls are TRBV30 and TRBJ1-1; tentatively, D is TRBD1 (6 bases). The CDR3 runs to 12 residues. Germline assignment: CDR1 GTSNPN and CDR2 SVGIG (reference sequence).

This chain joins TRBV28 and TRBJ1-2; D perhaps matches TRBD1 (6 bases). Between the trimmed V and J ends, which lost 3 bases and 4 bases, there was a span of 12 bases. The CDR3 covers 14 residues. Per the germline V gene, CDR1 is MDHEN and CDR2 is SYDVKM. The CDR3 nucleotides are TGTGCCAGCAGTTTCCCACAGGGCCCCTATGGCTACACCTTC. Translation gives CASSFPQGPYGYTF.

The chain employs TRBV19 and TRBJ2-1; 11 bases agree with TRBD2. V was pared by 8 bases and J by 8 bases, with 17 bases of the junction left unmatched. In germline, CDR1 is LNHDA, CDR2 SQIVND (reference sequence). The CDR3 is 17 residues long. The CDR3 region has the DNA TGTGCCAGTGGCACACTAGCGGGAGAAGGGGCCGGGGATGAGCAGTTCTTC. Translating it yields CASGTLAGEGAGDEQFF.

V and J are TRBV19 and TRBJ2-5; TRBD2 matches at 9 bases. This CDR3 has 16 amino acids. Germline assignment: CDR1 LNHDA and CDR2 SQIVND (reference sequence). V dropped 3 bases and J dropped 4; count of bases not matched to a gene: 9. CDR3 amino acids: CASSISGGGAGETQYF. The CDR3 bases are TGTGCCAGTAGTATTTCTGGCGGGGGGGCCGGAGAGACCCAGTACTTC.

This clone showed up just a few times. J is TRBJ1-5 and V is TRBV19; D might be TRBD1 (6 bases). The V gene lost 7 bases and the J gene lost 0 bases, with 13 bases spanning the gap. CDR1 and CDR2 (germline): LNHDA, SQIVND (reference sequence). There are 15 residues in the CDR3. The CDR3 is CASTGTGFSNQPQHF. DNA for the CDR3: TGTGCCAGTACCGGTACAGGGTTTAGCAATCAGCCCCAGCATTTT.

The chain combines TRBV28 with TRBJ2-7; D possibly corresponds to TRBD2 (6 bases). The CDR3 runs to 13 residues. Germline V gene lookup returns CDR1 MDHEN and CDR2 SYDVKM. Deletions cut 5 bases from V and 3 bases from J, with 11 bases between. CDR3 coding DNA: TGTGCCAGCAGTCGCGGACTAAACTACGAGCAGTACTTC. The encoded protein is CASSRGLNYEQYF.

This chain uses TRBV20-1 with TRBJ2-2; D not certain. This CDR3 is built from 14 residues. Trimming left V 3 bases short and J 1 base short, with 9 bases between. Germline CDR1 reads DFQATT; CDR2 reads SNEGSKA (reference sequence). The CDR3 sequence is CSASAVLNTGELFF. CDR3 in DNA: TGCAGTGCTAGTGCGGTCTTGAACACCGGGGAGCTGTTTTTT.

This chain joins TRBV4-1 and TRBJ1-3, with 9 bases lining up with TRBD1. J was trimmed by 3 bases and V by 0 bases; bases with no gene match: 6. Per the germline V gene, CDR1 is MGHRA and CDR2 is YSYEKL. The CDR3 covers 17 residues. The CDR3 here is CASSQDGDRVDGNTIYF. CDR3 nucleotides: TGCGCCAGCAGCCAAGATGGGGACAGGGTAGATGGAAACACCATATATTTT.

The chain recombines TRBV6-1 with TRBJ2-7; unclear D gene. The V end was cut by 3 bases, the J end by 2 bases, with 20 bases between. Germline assignment: CDR1 MNHNS and CDR2 SASEGT. The CDR3 length is 17 residues. DNA of the CDR3: TGTGCCAGCAGTGAGGCGGCAGTTGGCTATTCAACCTACGAGCAGTACTTC. Protein: CASSEAAVGYSTYEQYF.